The next 5 T cell receptor beta chains were all read from a single sample in a study of cytomegalovirus exposure and HLA in healthy donors. The method was immunoSEQ multiplex PCR; TCRdb's version includes in-frame clones alone and lacks a portion of them. The sample lists around 180,000 clones, roughly 82% occurring once. Sequenced: PBMCs. Receptors were obtained from a woman aged 18-29 years in good health and CMV-seronegative.

V and J are TRBV7-3 and TRBJ1-2, with D hard to call. Trimming took off 2 bases at V and 0 bases at J, with 16 bases between the two ends. The CDR3 is made up of 17 amino acids. Germline CDR1 is SGHTA and CDR2 is FQGTGA. Here the CDR3 reads CASSLLHLGGPNYGYTF. CDR3 coding DNA: TGTGCCAGCAGCTTATTGCACCTCGGAGGCCCTAACTATGGCTACACCTTC.

This clone appeared once. The genes are TRBV19 and TRBJ2-7; tentatively, D is TRBD1 (5 bases). CDR1 and CDR2 (germline): LNHDA, SQIVND (reference sequence). The V and J ends lost 0 bases and 3 bases respectively, with 6 bases between them. The CDR3 sequence is 13 residues long. CDR3: CASSIEGRYEQYF. The CDR3 coding sequence is TGTGCCAGTAGTATAGAGGGGCGCTACGAGCAGTACTTC. Full variable domain (remainder filled in from reference TRBV19 and TRBJ2-7): DGGITQSPKYLFRKEGQNVTLSCEQNLNHDAMYWYRQDPGQGLRLIYYSQIVNDFQKGDIAEGYSVSREKKESFPLTVTSAQKNPTAFYLCASSIEGRYEQYFGPGTRLTVT.

This clone occurred once. The chain employs TRBV7-2 and TRBJ1-4, with D possibly TRBD1 on 6 matching bases. Germline-derived CDR1 and CDR2 are SGHTA and FQGNSA. V lost 5 bases and J 4 bases, leaving 17 bases between the germline ends. CDR3 length: 16 residues. The CDR3 loop is CASSPGPGGGNEKLFF. In DNA, the CDR3 is TGTGCCAGCAGCCCCGGGCCGGGAGGGGGTAATGAAAAACTGTTTTTT. Supplemented by reference TRBV7-2 and TRBJ1-4, the full variable domain reads GAGVSQSPSNKVTEKGKDVELRCDPISGHTALYWYRQSLGQGLEFLIYFQGNSAPDKSGLPSDRFSAERTGGSVSTLTIQRTQQEDSAVYLCASSPGPGGGNEKLFFGSGTQLSVL.

The genes are TRBV5-4 and TRBJ1-1; D may be TRBD1 (6 bases). V was trimmed by 0 bases and J by 2 bases, leaving 11 bases between them. The CDR3 is made up of 15 amino acids. Germline assignment: CDR1 SGHNT and CDR2 YYREEE (reference sequence). The CDR3 region is CASSLGAGTNTEAFF. The CDR3 nucleotides read TGTGCCAGCAGCTTGGGGGCAGGGACAAACACTGAAGCTTTCTTT. Drawing the rest from reference TRBV5-4 and TRBJ1-1, the complete variable domain is ETGVTQSPTHLIKTRGQQVTLRCSSQSGHNTVSWYQQALGQGPQFIFQYYREEENGRGNFPPRFSGLQFPNYSSELNVNALELDDSALYLCASSLGAGTNTEAFFGQGTRLTVV.

J is TRBJ2-7 and V is TRBV5-6, with D possibly matching TRBD1 (5 bases). The CDR3 extends over 14 amino acids. The germline gives CDR1 SGHDT, CDR2 YYEEEE. V shed 0 bases and J shed 7 bases, with 14 bases lying between them. CDR3 sequence (DNA): TGTGCCAGCAGCTTGGGTTACAGGTCTGGAGAGCAGTACTTC. It codes for CASSLGYRSGEQYF.